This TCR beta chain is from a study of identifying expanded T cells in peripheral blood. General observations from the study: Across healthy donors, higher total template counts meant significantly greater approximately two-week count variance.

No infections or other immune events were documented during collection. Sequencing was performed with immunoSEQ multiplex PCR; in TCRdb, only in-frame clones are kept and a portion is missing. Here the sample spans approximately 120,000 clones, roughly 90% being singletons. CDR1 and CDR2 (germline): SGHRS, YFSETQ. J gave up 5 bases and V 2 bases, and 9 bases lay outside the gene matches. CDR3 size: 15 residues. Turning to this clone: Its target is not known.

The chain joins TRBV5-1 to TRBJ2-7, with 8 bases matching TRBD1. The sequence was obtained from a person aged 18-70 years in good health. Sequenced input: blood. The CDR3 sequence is CASSLGQGPLHEQYF. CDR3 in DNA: TGCGCCAGCAGCTTAGGACAGGGCCCCCTCCACGAGCAGTACTTC.